These 17 T cell receptor beta chains came from one sample sequenced in a study of OX40 agonist ivuxolimab in advanced cancers. Repertoires were generated with immunoSEQ multiplex PCR, while TCRdb's copy carries only in-frame clones and drops some. The sample consists of 50,000 or so clones, around 90% of them appearing once. The specimen comprised CD4+ or CD8+ T cells sorted from blood, sampled in a trial of the OX40 agonist ivuxolimab. The source is an adult with an advanced solid tumor such as melanoma, head and neck, liver or kidney cancer.

The V call is TRBV6-5, the J call TRBJ1-6, with D unresolved. Trimming took 2 bases from V and 8 from J, leaving 4 bases between them. Per the germline V gene, CDR1 is MNHEY and CDR2 is SVGAGI. This CDR3 is 12 amino acids long. In nucleotides, the CDR3 is TGTGCCAGCAGTTACCGGGATTCACCCCTCCACTTT. It is translated as CASSYRDSPLHF.

The V call is TRBV18, the J call TRBJ1-1, with TRBD1 identical over 7 bases. After removal of 5 bases from V and 3 bases from J, the junction contained 9 bases not matched to a gene. The CDR3 length is 15 residues. Germline V gene data show CDR1 as KGHSH and CDR2 as LQKENI. The CDR3 DNA sequence: TGTGCCAGCTCATCGGGGACAGCGGTCTACACTGAAGCTTTCTTT. This translates into CASSSGTAVYTEAFF.

This clone was found a few times. The chain couples TRBV5-1 to TRBJ2-3; possible D gene TRBD2, 5 bases. Germline values: CDR1 SGHRS, CDR2 YFSETQ. The CDR3 contains 15 residues. Between the trimmed V and J ends, which lost 0 bases and 4 bases, there was a span of 12 bases. The CDR3 DNA reads TGCGCCAGCAGCTTGGCCGGGATTATGTCAGATACGCAGTATTTT. Translation: CASSLAGIMSDTQYF.

This chain joins TRBV6-6 and TRBJ1-1, with TRBD1 identical over 8 bases. Germline V CDR1 and CDR2: MNHNY, SVGAGI (reference sequence). J gave up 5 bases and V 6 bases, and 8 bases lay outside the gene matches. CDR3 length: 14 amino acids. The CDR3 loop is CASSPQGARTEAFF. The CDR3 DNA reads TGTGCCAGCAGCCCTCAGGGGGCGCGAACTGAAGCTTTCTTT.

This chain joins TRBV15 and TRBJ2-1; 8 nucleotides line up with TRBD2. Trimming removed 8 bases from V and 5 bases from J; junction bases left unmatched: 11. Germline CDR1 reads LNHNV; CDR2 reads YYDKDF (reference sequence). This CDR3 has 15 amino acids. The chain's CDR3 is CATSISGGANNEQFF. In DNA, the CDR3 is TGTGCCACCTCTATCAGCGGGGGAGCGAACAATGAGCAGTTCTTC.

V is TRBV5-6 and J is TRBJ1-1; 11 positions match TRBD1. The CDR3 has 16 residues. The junction had 9 bases not matched to a gene; V was cut back by 4 bases and J by 4 bases. The germline CDR1 and CDR2 sequences are SGHDT and YYEEEE. The CDR3: CASSPGQGALGTEAFF. CDR3 nucleotide sequence: TGTGCCAGCAGCCCCGGACAGGGGGCGTTAGGCACTGAAGCTTTCTTT.

The chain combines TRBV18 with TRBJ2-2, with D hard to call. CDR3 length: 14 amino acids. V lost 5 bases to trimming and J lost 2 bases, with 9 bases between them. CDR1 is KGHSH, CDR2 LQKENI, per germline. DNA of the CDR3: TGTGCCAGCTCAGATCAGTCTAACACCGGGGAGCTGTTTTTT. Encoded protein: CASSDQSNTGELFF.

This clone was picked up one time. The chain carries TRBV19 and TRBJ1-5; no clear D. The V end was cut by 4 bases, the J end by 0 bases, with 13 bases between. Germline V lookup: CDR1 LNHDA, CDR2 SQIVND (reference sequence). The CDR3 has 16 amino acids. The CDR3 spells CASSTPGLGSNQPQHF. The CDR3 DNA is TGTGCCAGTAGTACCCCCGGACTTGGTAGCAATCAGCCCCAGCATTTT.

The chain recombines TRBV10-3 with TRBJ2-7; D is unclear. CDR3 size: 13 residues. The germline gives CDR1 ENHRY, CDR2 SYGVKD. With 3 bases removed from V and 3 bases from J, the gap between germline ends came to 9 bases. CDR3 loop: CAISDLADYEQYF. CDR3 in DNA: TGTGCCATCAGTGACCTGGCAGACTACGAGCAGTACTTC.

The chain recombines TRBV10-3 with TRBJ2-1; the match to TRBD2 covers 14 bases. This CDR3 region has 18 residues. Trimming at V came to 11 bases and at J to 2 bases, leaving 14 bases not matched to a gene. Germline CDR1 reads ENHRY; CDR2 reads SYGVKD. The CDR3 DNA reads as TGTGCCGTATCAGGGGGGGGACTAGCGGGAGTTACCTACAATGAGCAGTTCTTC. The encoded protein is CAVSGGGLAGVTYNEQFF.

V is TRBV19 and J is TRBJ1-2, with TRBD1 as a possible D gene (5 bases). Germline loops: CDR1 LNHDA, CDR2 SQIVND (reference sequence). The CDR3 covers 13 residues. Trimming pared 3 bases from V and 1 base from J, leaving 6 bases between. This CDR3 is CASSMRGNYGYTF. Here the CDR3 DNA reads TGTGCCAGTAGTATGAGGGGTAACTATGGCTACACCTTC. Complete variable domain (other parts from reference TRBV19 and TRBJ1-2): DGGITQSPKYLFRKEGQNVTLSCEQNLNHDAMYWYRQDPGQGLRLIYYSQIVNDFQKGDIAEGYSVSREKKESFPLTVTSAQKNPTAFYLCASSMRGNYGYTFGSGTRLTVV.

This clone was seen only a few times. The chain uses TRBV28 and TRBJ1-2, with D maybe TRBD1 (5 bases). This CDR3 region has 11 residues. Germline CDR1 reads MDHEN; CDR2 reads SYDVKM. V lost 4 bases and J lost 7, with 7 bases in between. The CDR3 is CASSWGGGYTF. DNA of the CDR3: TGTGCCAGCAGTTGGGGGGGTGGCTACACCTTC.

This chain uses TRBV6-1 with TRBJ2-2, with 7 bases fitting TRBD1. V dropped 7 bases and J dropped 2; count of bases not matched to a gene: 7. Germline lookup yields CDR1 MNHNS and CDR2 SASEGT. CDR3 size: 15 residues. The CDR3 nucleotides are TGTGCCAGCAATCCCGGGACAGTTAACACCGGGGAGCTGTTTTTT. Protein sequence: CASNPGTVNTGELFF.

As DNA, the CDR3 is TGTGCCAGCAGTTGGGGACAAGACACCGGGGAGCTGTTTTTT. Encoded protein: CASSWGQDTGELFF. The rearrangement links TRBV28 to TRBJ2-2, with D perhaps TRBD1 (6 bases). This CDR3 is 14 amino acids long. Germline V gene data show CDR1 as MDHEN and CDR2 as SYDVKM. With 4 bases removed from V and 3 bases from J, the gap between germline ends came to 9 bases. Combining the CDR3 with reference TRBV28 and TRBJ2-2 gives the whole variable domain DVKVTQSSRYLVKRTGEKVFLECVQDMDHENMFWYRQDPGLGLRLIYFSYDVKMKEKGDIPEGYSVSREKKERFSLILESASTNQTSMYLCASSWGQDTGELFFGEGSRLTVL.

CDR3 sequence reads: CASSYTGPTEAFF. CDR3 bases: TGTGCCAGCAGTTACACAGGGCCCACTGAAGCTTTCTTT. J is TRBJ1-1 and V is TRBV6-5; the D gene is possibly TRBD1 (6 bases). The V end was cut by 2 bases, the J end by 4 bases, with 8 bases between. The CDR3 runs 13 residues. Germline V gene data show CDR1 as MNHEY and CDR2 as SVGAGI.

V gene TRBV5-4 combines with J gene TRBJ2-3; D uncertain. The CDR3 totals 12 residues. The V gene lost 5 bases and the J gene lost 2 bases, with 6 bases spanning the gap. Germline V lookup: CDR1 SGHNT, CDR2 YYREEE (reference sequence). The CDR3 coding sequence is TGTGCCAGCAGTTCTGACACAGATACGCAGTATTTT. This sequence encodes CASSSDTDTQYF.

The chain couples TRBV2 to TRBJ1-2; unclear D gene. The CDR3 is made up of 13 amino acids. V lost 7 bases, J lost 2 bases, and 11 bases lay in between. The germline V gene encodes CDR1 SNHLY and CDR2 FYNNEI. The CDR3 sequence: CASKKTENYGYTF. In DNA, the CDR3 is TGTGCCAGCAAGAAGACGGAGAACTATGGCTACACCTTC. Combining the CDR3 with reference TRBV2 and TRBJ1-2 gives the whole variable domain EPEVTQTPSHQVTQMGQEVILRCVPISNHLYFYWYRQILGQKVEFLVSFYNNEISEKSEIFDDQFSVERPDGSNFTLKIRSTKLEDSAMYFCASKKTENYGYTFGSGTRLTVV.